This TCR beta chain originates from a study of cytomegalovirus exposure and HLA in healthy donors. General study results and limits: In an earlier analysis, most TCR beta V segments were productive about 90% or about 30% of the time.

Of note for this clone: Antigen: not known.

PCR used 60 Vbeta primers and 13 Jbeta primers. The assay was immunoSEQ multiplex PCR, and TCRdb's table has in-frame clones only and misses some. Among 130,000 to 150,000 clones listed, about 73% were seen once. The receptor's source is a man aged 40-49 years in good health and CMV-seropositive. The sample comprised PBMCs.

The CDR3 is CAWSRYNEQFF. The CDR3 DNA reads TGTGCCTGGAGTCGGTACAATGAGCAGTTCTTC. The chain recombines TRBV30 with TRBJ2-1; D remains ambiguous. The CDR3 is made up of 11 amino acids. V was shortened by 2 bases and J by 4 bases, with 3 bases between the two germline ends. The germline V gene encodes CDR1 GTSNPN and CDR2 SVGIG (reference sequence).